This is a list of T cell receptor beta chains from one sample in a study of T cell responses to AZD1222 COVID-19 vaccine. Generated by immunoSEQ multiplex PCR, the TCRdb table keeps only in-frame clones and is missing some. The sample yields just over 90,000 clones, 75% to 90% seen once. This specimen consisted of peripheral blood, obtained 28 days after the second AZD1222 dose. Receptor source: an adult who received the AZD1222 COVID-19 vaccine. CDR3s include the opening cysteine and the closing phenylalanine or tryptophan. D genes are given only for firm matches. A row's size may be missing; if present it is once, few, many or a size class.

DNA: TGTGCCAGCAGTTACTCCCTAAGGGGGATCGGGGAGCTGTTTTTT; CDR3: CASSYSLRGIGELFF; D: .; J: TRBJ2-2; size: .; V: TRBV6-5
DNA: TGTGCCAGCAGTCGGGATACCCAAGTGCGGTGGACCCAGTACTTC; CDR3: CASSRDTQVRWTQYF; D: .; J: TRBJ2-5; size: .; V: TRBV2
DNA: TGTGCCAGCAGTTACCCGGTAGCAACTAATGAAAAACTGTTTTTT; CDR3: CASSYPVATNEKLFF; D: .; J: TRBJ1-4; size: .; V: TRBV6-6
DNA: TGCAGTGCTAGTTTTGACGGAAACTATGGCTACACCTTC; CDR3: CSASFDGNYGYTF; D: .; J: TRBJ1-2; size: once; V: TRBV20-1
DNA: TGTGCCAGCAGTTTAGGGGAAACCTACGAGCAGTACTTC; CDR3: CASSLGETYEQYF; D: .; J: TRBJ2-7; size: .; V: TRBV12-3/TRBV12-4
DNA: TGTGCCATCAGTACTAGGTTAACCTACAATGAGCAGTTCTTC; CDR3: CAISTRLTYNEQFF; D: .; J: TRBJ2-1; size: .; V: TRBV10-3
DNA: TGCGCCAGCAGCGGGGGACTAGCGGGATCGGGCGAGCAGTACTTC; CDR3: CASSGGLAGSGEQYF; D: TRBD2; J: TRBJ2-7; size: .; V: TRBV5-1
DNA: TGCGCCAGCAGCTGGGGACTGACAGACTCTGGAAACACCATATATTTT; CDR3: CASSWGLTDSGNTIYF; D: .; J: TRBJ1-3; size: once; V: TRBV5-1
DNA: TGCGCCACCCGCCGGGAGGGGGGCACAGATACGCAGTATTTT; CDR3: CATRREGGTDTQYF; D: TRBD2; J: TRBJ2-3; size: .; V: TRBV5-1
DNA: TGTGCCAGCAGTTACAGGGACTTCCAGAATGAAAAACTGTTTTTT; CDR3: CASSYRDFQNEKLFF; D: .; J: TRBJ1-4; size: .; V: TRBV6-5
DNA: TGTGCCAGCAGCCAAGACCGGAGTCCCCGAATGAACACTGAAGCTTTCTTT; CDR3: CASSQDRSPRMNTEAFF; D: .; J: TRBJ1-1; size: once; V: TRBV3-1/TRBV3-2
DNA: TGTGCCAGCAGCCAGGAACCCATCTGGCGGGAGGGCCATGAGACCCAGTACTTC; CDR3: CASSQEPIWREGHETQYF; D: TRBD2; J: TRBJ2-5; size: .; V: TRBV3-1/TRBV3-2
DNA: TGTGCCAGCAGTTTATCTAACTATAATTCACCCCTCCACTTT; CDR3: CASSLSNYNSPLHF; D: .; J: TRBJ1-6; size: .; V: TRBV27
DNA: TGTGCCGTAGAGGGCAGACTAAACACTGAAGCTTTCTTT; CDR3: CAVEGRLNTEAFF; D: .; J: TRBJ1-1; size: .; V: TRBV10-3
DNA: TGTGCCAGCAGACCCGGGACTAGCGGGGTGAATACGCAGTATTTT; CDR3: CASRPGTSGVNTQYF; D: TRBD2; J: TRBJ2-3; size: .; V: TRBV27
DNA: TGTGCCTGGAGTGAGGGGGTAGGGGGGAACACTGAAGCTTTCTTT; CDR3: CAWSEGVGGNTEAFF; D: .; J: TRBJ1-1; size: .; V: TRBV30
DNA: TGTGCCAGCACGGGGCAGGGACCCAATTCACCCCTCCACTTT; CDR3: CASTGQGPNSPLHF; D: .; J: TRBJ1-6; size: .; V: TRBV2
DNA: TGTGCCAGCAGCTCGACCCGGTTCACTGAAGCTTTCTTT; CDR3: CASSSTRFTEAFF; D: .; J: TRBJ1-1; size: .; V: TRBV11-3
DNA: TGTGCCAGCAGCGTAGAGGGACGGAGGGGGGCAGATACGCAGTATTTT; CDR3: CASSVEGRRGADTQYF; D: .; J: TRBJ2-3; size: .; V: TRBV9
DNA: TGTGCCAGCTCACCACGCCGGACTAATGAAAAACTGTTTTTT; CDR3: CASSPRRTNEKLFF; D: .; J: TRBJ1-4; size: .; V: TRBV18
DNA: TGTGCCAGCAGCTTAGGCATGAATAGCGGGGGTGATAATGAGCAGTTCTTC; CDR3: CASSLGMNSGGDNEQFF; D: TRBD2; J: TRBJ2-1; size: .; V: TRBV7-9
DNA: TGCAGCGTTGATAAGGGGATTGACTATGGCTACACCTTC; CDR3: CSVDKGIDYGYTF; D: .; J: TRBJ1-2; size: once; V: TRBV29-1
DNA: TGTGCCAGCAGCCGGGCGTACCAAGAGACCCAGTACTTC; CDR3: CASSRAYQETQYF; D: .; J: TRBJ2-5; size: .; V: TRBV6-2/TRBV6-3
DNA: TGTGCCAGCAGCTTAGCGCAGGGAATAGGCAACACTGAAGCTTTCTTT; CDR3: CASSLAQGIGNTEAFF; D: .; J: TRBJ1-1; size: .; V: TRBV7-9
DNA: TGTGCCAGCAGCCAAGATGCCGGGTTCGACAATGAGCAGTTCTTC; CDR3: CASSQDAGFDNEQFF; D: .; J: TRBJ2-1; size: .; V: TRBV4-2
DNA: TGCGCCAGCAGCCCCCTGGGGCGGGGGAACACTGAAGCTTTCTTT; CDR3: CASSPLGRGNTEAFF; D: .; J: TRBJ1-1; size: .; V: TRBV5-1
DNA: TGTGCCAGCAGTTTGTCCCTAACAGGGGACCCTCTTCCTGAAGCTTTCTTT; CDR3: CASSLSLTGDPLPEAFF; D: TRBD1; J: TRBJ1-1; size: .; V: TRBV27
DNA: TGTGCCAGCAGTTTTGCGGGGCCCCCTGAAGCTTTCTTT; CDR3: CASSFAGPPEAFF; D: .; J: TRBJ1-1; size: .; V: TRBV28
DNA: TGTGCCACCAGTATGGCTAGCGGAGGGGGGACAGATACGCAGTATTTT; CDR3: CATSMASGGGTDTQYF; D: .; J: TRBJ2-3; size: .; V: TRBV24-1
DNA: TGTGCCAGCAGTTTTACGGGGGACTGGAACACTGAAGCTTTCTTT; CDR3: CASSFTGDWNTEAFF; D: .; J: TRBJ1-1; size: .; V: TRBV27
DNA: TGTGCCAGCAGCCAAGACAGGGGGCACACAGATACGCAGTATTTT; CDR3: CASSQDRGHTDTQYF; D: TRBD1; J: TRBJ2-3; size: .; V: TRBV4-2
DNA: TGCGCCAGCAGCTTACAAGACGGCACCGGGGAGCTGTTTTTT; CDR3: CASSLQDGTGELFF; D: .; J: TRBJ2-2; size: .; V: TRBV5-1